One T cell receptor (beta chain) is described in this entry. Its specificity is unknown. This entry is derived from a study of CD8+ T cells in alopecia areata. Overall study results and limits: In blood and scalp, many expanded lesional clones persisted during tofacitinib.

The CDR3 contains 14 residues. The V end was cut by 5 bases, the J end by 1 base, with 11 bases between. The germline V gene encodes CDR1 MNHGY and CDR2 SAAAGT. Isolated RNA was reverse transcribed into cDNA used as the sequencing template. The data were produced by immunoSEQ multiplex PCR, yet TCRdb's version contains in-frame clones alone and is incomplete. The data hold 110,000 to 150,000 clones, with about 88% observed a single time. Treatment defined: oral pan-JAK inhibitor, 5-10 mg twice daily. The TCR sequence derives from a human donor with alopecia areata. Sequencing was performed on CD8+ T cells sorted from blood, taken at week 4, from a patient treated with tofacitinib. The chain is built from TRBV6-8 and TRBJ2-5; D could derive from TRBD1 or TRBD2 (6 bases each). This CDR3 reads CASSIGGPQETQYF. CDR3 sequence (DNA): TGTGCCAGCAGTATCGGGGGCCCCCAAGAGACCCAGTACTTC.